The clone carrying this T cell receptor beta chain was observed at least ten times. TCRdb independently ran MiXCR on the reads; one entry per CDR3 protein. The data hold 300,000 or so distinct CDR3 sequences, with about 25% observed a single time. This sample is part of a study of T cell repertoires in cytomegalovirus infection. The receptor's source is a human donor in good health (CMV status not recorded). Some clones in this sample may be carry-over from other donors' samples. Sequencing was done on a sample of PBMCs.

The CDR3, as DNA: TGTGCCAGCAGCTTAGTTCCCTCGGGACTAGCGGGAGCCATCGAGCAGTACTTC. Translated: CASSLVPSGLAGAIEQYF. This chain connects TRBV7-2 to TRBJ2-7, with 14 bases fitting TRBD2. Germline CDR1 SGHTA, CDR2 FQGNSA. With 1 base clipped from V and 6 bases from J, the junction kept 11 bases outside the gene matches. The CDR3 length is 18 residues. Looking up the rest from reference TRBV7-2 and TRBJ2-7 gives the full variable domain: GAGVSQSPSNKVTEKGKDVELRCDPISGHTALYWYRQSLGQGLEFLIYFQGNSAPDKSGLPSDRFSAERTGGSVSTLTIQRTQQEDSAVYLCASSLVPSGLAGAIEQYFGPGTRLTVT.